Listed below are T cell receptor beta chains from one sample, sequenced in a study of blood T cell repertoires in COVID-19. This table comes from immunoSEQ multiplex PCR, and its TCRdb copy is limited to in-frame clones, with some not included. The sample lists roughly 150,000 clones; around 90% were seen once. The sequencing sample was made of peripheral blood. The receptors were gathered from a man aged 18 to 35 with COVID-19, enrolled during active disease. The CDR3 runs from the conserved cysteine through the conserved F or W. The order of the fields is D gene, clone size, V gene, J gene, CDR3 DNA, CDR3 protein. The D gene is left open where the match is weak. Size values are once, few and many counts, or a class for expanded clones, and some rows have none.

TRBD1,NA,TRBV11-2,TRBJ2-7,TGTGCCAGCAGTCCCTTGTGGACAGGGGGCTACGAGCAGTACTTC,CASSPLWTGGYEQYF
NA,NA,TRBV6-5,TRBJ1-5,TGTGCCAGCAGTTACTCGAGAGGCAATCAGCCCCAGCATTTT,CASSYSRGNQPQHF
NA,NA,TRBV6-6,TRBJ2-7,TGTGCCAGCAGTCACGGGTACCAGACGTCCTACGAGCAGTACTTC,CASSHGYQTSYEQYF
TRBD2,NA,TRBV7-7,TRBJ2-2,TGTGCCAGCAGCTTAGAGGGGACTAGCGTATATCCCGGGGAGCTGTTTTTT,CASSLEGTSVYPGELFF
TRBD1,once,TRBV6-5,TRBJ2-7,TGTGCCAGCAGTTTTACAGGGGCATACGAGCAGTACTTC,CASSFTGAYEQYF
TRBD1,NA,TRBV28,TRBJ1-4,TGTGCCAGCATGGGGGGAGGTGACAGGGCTGAAAAACTGTTTTTT,CASMGGGDRAEKLFF
TRBD2,NA,TRBV9,TRBJ2-1,TGTGCCAGCAGCGTGGACGGGAGGGGGGCAAATGAGCAGTTCTTC,CASSVDGRGANEQFF
NA,NA,TRBV4-1,TRBJ2-6,TGCGCCAGCAGCCAAGGGACAGCCTTCTCTGGGGCCAACGTCCTGACTTTC,CASSQGTAFSGANVLTF
TRBD1,once,TRBV7-6,TRBJ1-2,TGTGCCAGCAGCTTAGGGGGGACAGGGAGCTATGGCTACACCTTC,CASSLGGTGSYGYTF
NA,NA,TRBV19,TRBJ1-2,TGTGCCAGTAGTGCCGGGACACCCTCCTATGGCTACACCTTC,CASSAGTPSYGYTF
NA,few,TRBV2,TRBJ1-1,TGTGCCAGCAGTGAAGCGCGGCAGGGCGACACTGAAGCTTTCTTT,CASSEARQGDTEAFF
TRBD2,NA,TRBV2,TRBJ2-2,TGTGCCAGCAGACAGGGGCTAGCGGGAGCAAAGGCCGGGGAGCTGTTTTTT,CASRQGLAGAKAGELFF
NA,NA,TRBV19,TRBJ2-1,TGTGCCAGTAGTATAGCCCCGGGAACCAATGAGCAGTTCTTC,CASSIAPGTNEQFF
NA,NA,TRBV29-1,TRBJ2-4,TGCAGCGTTGTAATCCCAGGCCCCCGTGAAAACATTCAGTACTTC,CSVVIPGPRENIQYF
TRBD1,NA,TRBV5-6,TRBJ1-6,TGTGCCAGCAGGGAGGGGGCGGCGGGCCGGAATTCACCCCTCCACTTT,CASREGAAGRNSPLHF
NA,NA,TRBV23-1,TRBJ1-1,TGCGCCAGCAGTCAAAGCAGGGTTGGGGACACTGAAGCTTTCTTT,CASSQSRVGDTEAFF
TRBD2,NA,TRBV24-1,TRBJ2-3,TGTGCCACCAGTGACCCCGTGACCCCACTAGCGGCTAGCACAGATACGCAGTATTTT,CATSDPVTPLAASTDTQYF
TRBD2,NA,TRBV11-2,TRBJ2-3,TGTGCCAGCAGCAAAAGCGGGAGGGCCGGGACAGATACGCAGTATTTT,CASSKSGRAGTDTQYF